Listed below are T cell receptor beta chains from one sample, sequenced in a study of T cell changes during pregnancy in multiple sclerosis. The protocol was immunoSEQ multiplex PCR, while the TCRdb copy is restricted to in-frame clones and leaves out a portion. This sample yields 25,000 to 35,000 clones, of which around 89% are seen a single time; 6.9% belongs to the top ten. Material: CD8+ T cells from peripheral blood mononuclear cells, obtained in the second trimester of pregnancy. All receptors derive from a female donor with multiple sclerosis, enrolled in a pregnancy study. Both conserved end residues are part of each CDR3. The D gene is left open where the match is weak. A row's size may be missing; if present it is once, few, many or a size class.

V gene	clone size	J gene	D gene	CDR3 protein	CDR3 DNA
TRBV10-1	once	TRBJ1-4	-	CASSVSGQSTEKLFF	TGCGCCAGCAGTGTTTCCGGACAGTCCACTGAAAAACTGTTTTTT
TRBV6-5	few	TRBJ1-2	-	CASSYESGYYGYTF	TGTGCCAGCAGTTACGAGTCAGGGTATTATGGCTACACCTTC
TRBV2	-	TRBJ2-7	TRBD1	CASSLNAPGQGSIDSEQYF	TGTGCCAGCAGTCTTAATGCTCCCGGACAGGGAAGTATCGATTCCGAGCAGTACTTC
TRBV7-3	-	TRBJ1-1	-	CASSPGGGGDTEAFF	TGTGCCAGCAGCCCCGGGGGAGGGGGAGACACTGAAGCTTTCTTT
TRBV19	-	TRBJ2-6	-	CASTGFSGANVLTF	TGTGCCAGTACGGGTTTCTCTGGGGCCAACGTCCTGACTTTC
TRBV11-1	-	TRBJ2-7	-	CASSLGAAESYEQYF	TGTGCCAGCAGCTTAGGGGCCGCTGAGAGCTACGAGCAGTACTTC
TRBV4-3	-	TRBJ2-1	TRBD1	CASSQDSTGGDEQFF	TGCGCCAGCAGCCAAGATTCCACAGGGGGCGATGAGCAGTTCTTC
TRBV28	-	TRBJ1-5	TRBD1	CASSSGQGELTQPQHF	TGTGCCAGCAGTTCCGGACAGGGTGAGTTGACTCAGCCCCAGCATTTT
TRBV7-8	-	TRBJ1-2	-	CASSLAEGVQGYTF	TGTGCCAGCAGCTTAGCGGAGGGAGTGCAAGGCTACACCTTC
TRBV28	-	TRBJ2-7	TRBD1	CASKMTGGSTYEQYF	TGTGCCAGCAAGATGACAGGGGGCAGTACCTACGAGCAGTACTTC
TRBV7-3	-	TRBJ2-1	-	CASSWGGGVGEQFF	TGTGCCAGCAGCTGGGGAGGGGGAGTCGGGGAGCAGTTCTTC
TRBV10-1	-	TRBJ2-3	TRBD1	CASRDRGGVIILWGTDTQYF	TGCGCCAGCAGGGACAGGGGGGGGGTCATTATATTGTGGGGCACAGATACGCAGTATTTT
TRBV2	-	TRBJ1-5	TRBD1	CASSGQGGNQPQHF	TGTGCCAGCAGCGGACAGGGAGGGAATCAGCCCCAGCATTTT
TRBV5-6	-	TRBJ2-7	TRBD2	CASSRTSGGSDYEQYF	TGTGCCAGCAGCCGCACTAGCGGGGGGTCAGACTACGAGCAGTACTTC
TRBV7-9	-	TRBJ2-1	TRBD2	CASSARLAGVINNEQFF	TGTGCCAGCAGCGCGAGACTAGCGGGAGTGATTAACAATGAGCAGTTCTTC
TRBV5-8	-	TRBJ2-5	-	CASSLDFETGFRGEETQYF	TGTGCCAGCAGCTTGGATTTTGAGACAGGGTTTCGCGGGGAAGAGACCCAGTACTTC
TRBV5-1	-	TRBJ2-7	-	CASSPTESYEQYF	TGCGCCAGCAGCCCTACCGAGTCCTACGAGCAGTACTTC
TRBV28	-	TRBJ1-4	-	CASSLLAGHNEKLFF	TGTGCCAGCAGCCTCCTGGCAGGACATAATGAAAAACTGTTTTTT
TRBV11-2	-	TRBJ2-7	-	CASSLTPGSGEQYF	TGTGCCAGCAGCTTAACCCCAGGGTCGGGCGAGCAGTACTTC
TRBV6-1	-	TRBJ2-7	-	CASSDRGGAYVLDEQYF	TGTGCCAGCAGTGACAGAGGGGGGGCTTATGTTTTGGACGAGCAGTACTTC
TRBV6-1	-	TRBJ1-2	-	CASSELAYYGYTF	TGTGCCAGCAGTGAATTGGCTTATTATGGCTACACCTTC
TRBV6-1	once	TRBJ2-2	TRBD2	CASSDLAGGSAGELFF	TGTGCCAGCAGTGATTTGGCGGGAGGATCGGCCGGGGAGCTGTTTTTT
TRBV30	-	TRBJ2-7	-	CAWTDSYEQYF	TGTGCCTGGACCGACAGCTACGAGCAGTACTTC
TRBV9	-	TRBJ2-3	TRBD2	CAPGGSTDTQYF	TGTGCACCCGGGGGGAGCACAGATACGCAGTATTTT
TRBV29-1	-	TRBJ2-5	-	CSVEAGLEETQYF	TGCAGCGTTGAGGCAGGATTGGAAGAGACCCAGTACTTC
TRBV28	-	TRBJ2-7	TRBD1	CASSSRQGNSYEQYF	TGTGCCAGCAGTTCCCGACAGGGGAACTCCTACGAGCAGTACTTC
TRBV30	few	TRBJ1-5	-	CAWSETDNQPQHF	TGTGCCTGGAGTGAGACAGATAATCAGCCCCAGCATTTT
TRBV27	-	TRBJ1-1	TRBD1	CASSLRGQGWEKDTEAFF	TGTGCCAGCAGTTTGCGCGGACAGGGCTGGGAAAAGGACACTGAAGCTTTCTTT
TRBV5-8	once	TRBJ2-2	-	CASSLKPTGELFF	TGTGCCAGCAGCTTGAAGCCCACCGGGGAGCTGTTTTTT
TRBV28	-	TRBJ2-7	-	CASARREQYF	TGTGCCAGCGCCCGCCGGGAGCAGTACTTC
TRBV13	-	TRBJ2-1	TRBD2	CASSTATSGSYNEQFF	TGTGCCAGCAGCACAGCGACTAGCGGCTCCTACAATGAGCAGTTCTTC
TRBV9	-	TRBJ2-7	TRBD2	CASSVAGGPVGEQYF	TGTGCCAGCAGCGTAGCGGGAGGGCCGGTGGGGGAGCAGTACTTC
TRBV19	-	TRBJ1-5	TRBD1	CASSIVTGDLGNQPQHF	TGTGCCAGTAGTATAGTGACAGGGGATTTGGGCAATCAGCCCCAGCATTTT
TRBV10-3	-	TRBJ1-2	TRBD1	CAIRDPGTGDDYGYTF	TGTGCCATCAGGGACCCCGGGACAGGGGACGACTATGGCTACACCTTC
TRBV5-1	-	TRBJ2-7	TRBD2	CASSSGATYEQYF	TGCGCCAGCAGCAGCGGGGCCACCTACGAGCAGTACTTC
TRBV6-1	-	TRBJ2-1	TRBD2	CASSSPRLAGFEQFF	TGTGCCAGCAGTTCCCCTCGACTAGCGGGATTTGAGCAGTTCTTC
TRBV7-2	-	TRBJ1-5	-	CASSLGTQNQPQHF	TGTGCCAGCAGCTTAGGGACTCAAAATCAGCCCCAGCATTTT